The sequence of this TCR beta chain was determined in a study of blood T cell repertoires in COVID-19. Study-wide context: There were acute and convalescent COVID-19 samples, and they came from the United States, Italy and Spain. From T cells, B-cell-depleted T cells, or PBMCs came the material, which was cDNA or gDNA.

Methods used by the authors: Estimation of nucleated cell counts was performed using reference gene primer amplification. The table came from immunoSEQ multiplex PCR; TCRdb's copy has only in-frame clones and leaves some out. V and J calls plus clone size are reproduced from that table; the DNA served to infer D and trimming. The table lists 250,000 or so clones, around nine tenths of them singletons. This CDR3 has 17 amino acids. The J segment lost 2 bases and the V segment lost 0 bases, leaving 6 bases of the junction unmatched. CDR1 SGHRS and CDR2 YFSETQ come from the germline V gene. The sequenced sample consisted of peripheral blood. V is TRBV5-1 and J is TRBJ1-1; 11 positions match TRBD1. The source is a man under 40 with active or convalescent COVID-19. The DNA for the CDR3 is TGCGCCAGCAGCTTGGCCGACTGGACAGGGGGCAACACTGAAGCTTTCTTT. Translation: CASSLADWTGGNTEAFF.